This T cell receptor beta chain is from a study of T cell repertoires in cytomegalovirus infection. Study-wide background: The public TCR beta signatures pointed to both CMV infection and matching HLA type.

Trimming at V came to 8 bases and at J to 10 bases, leaving 13 bases not matched to a gene. CDR3 size: 14 residues. Germline V CDR1 and CDR2: LNHDA, SQIVND (reference sequence). This clonotype was observed a handful of times. What it recognizes is unknown. TCRdb analysed the reads with MiXCR anew, one entry per CDR3 protein. This sample has nearly 550,000 distinct CDR3 sequences; approximately 15% occur once, and the top ten carry around 25%. Study outcomes and limitations: Ex vivo, HLA-C-restricted CMV-specific TCR beta clonotypes prevailed over the rest of the response. Summed frequency of shared TCR beta families picked out CMV carriers who also had the relevant HLA.

The chain combines TRBV19 with TRBJ2-2; TRBD1 agrees at 7 bases. This TCR was sampled from a human donor in good health (CMV status not recorded). Some clones in this sample may be carry-over from other donors' samples. The sequenced sample was CD8+ T cells from PBMCs. The CDR3 DNA follows: TGTGCCAGTCGGCAGGGGGAGTCACCGGCGGAGCTGTTTTTT. Encoded protein: CASRQGESPAELFF.